Shown below are 17 T cell receptor beta chains from a single sample sequenced in a study of vaccination effects on CD4 cells after COVID-19. Clones were sequenced by immunoSEQ multiplex PCR, and TCRdb holds only the in-frame ones, with some missing. The sample carries just under 45,000 clones, roughly 79% recorded once. Before sequencing, viral peptide pools were used by the ViraFEST assay to expand antigen-specific CD4+ T cells. CD4+ T cell isolation took place after 10 days of culture. Among the vaccine recipients, none had a prior SARS-CoV-2 infection, and nucleocapsid antibodies were negative. Their target antigens are unknown. The specimen was CD4+ T cells from PBMCs cultured with SARS-CoV-2 spike peptides, collected before COVID-19 vaccination. These receptors were taken from a human donor who received a COVID-19 vaccine.

The V call is TRBV14, the J call TRBJ2-3; a possible D gene is TRBD1 (5 bases). This CDR3 spans 16 amino acids. Germline values: CDR1 SGHDN, CDR2 FVKESK. V dropped 4 bases and J dropped 1 base, with 15 bases sitting between them. The CDR3 DNA reads as TGTGCCAGCAGCCGAGTAAGGGGCCGTCGCACAGATACGCAGTATTTT. Its protein product is CASSRVRGRRTDTQYF.

The V and J genes are TRBV24-1 and TRBJ2-1; 7 positions match TRBD2. CDR1 and CDR2 (germline): KGHDR, SFDVKD. The CDR3 totals 16 residues. With V trimmed by 4 bases and J by 3 bases, 8 bases remained unmatched. The CDR3 sequence: CATSDGGTGIYNEQFF. The CDR3 DNA is TGTGCCACCAGTGACGGGGGGACCGGAATCTACAATGAGCAGTTCTTC.

The sample holds one count of this clone. This chain's CDR3 is CASSLTLGQGLYEQFF. CDR3 nucleotide sequence: TGTGCCAGCAGCTTAACCCTCGGACAGGGATTGTATGAGCAGTTCTTC. V is TRBV11-2 and J is TRBJ2-1; 8 bases line up with TRBD1. The CDR3 contains 16 residues. Trimming took 2 bases from V and 8 from J; bases not matched to a gene: 11. Germline V gene data show CDR1 as SGHAT and CDR2 as FQNNGV.

The chain has TRBV24-1 and TRBJ2-5; TRBD1 agrees at 8 bases. There are 16 residues in the CDR3. The junction had 11 bases not matched to a gene; V was cut back by 5 bases and J by 4 bases. Germline V CDR1 and CDR2: KGHDR, SFDVKD. The CDR3 bases are TGTGCCACCAGTGCCGCCGGACAGGGACGGGCAGAGACCCAGTACTTC. It encodes CATSAAGQGRAETQYF.

The chain couples TRBV29-1 to TRBJ2-5; maybe TRBD1 (5 bases). The CDR3 spans 13 residues. With 4 bases removed from V and 2 bases from J, the gap between germline ends came to 11 bases. Per the germline V gene, CDR1 is SQVTM and CDR2 is ANQGSEA. CDR3 bases: TGCAGCGTTGCGCGACAGCCTCAAGAGACCCAGTACTTC. Encoded protein: CSVARQPQETQYF.

This clone was detected only once. This rearrangement joins TRBV10-3 to TRBJ1-6; no clear D gene. This CDR3 is 12 amino acids long. Germline CDR1 and CDR2: ENHRY and SYGVKD. Trimming took off 2 bases at V and 6 bases at J, with 2 bases between the two ends. Here the CDR3 DNA reads TGTGCCATCAGTGAGATTAATTCACCCCTCCACTTT. This encodes CAISEINSPLHF.

On this clone: Other DNA sequences in this sample translate to the same CDR3. The chain is built from TRBV10-2 and TRBJ1-2; D unresolved. CDR1 is WSHSY and CDR2 is SAAADI in the germline V gene. V lost 3 bases and J lost 1, with 0 bases in between. The CDR3 runs to 11 residues. Here the CDR3 reads CASSDNYGYTF. The DNA for the CDR3 is TGCGCCAGCAGTGATAACTATGGCTACACCTTC.

The J gene is TRBJ2-3, the V gene TRBV5-1; TRBD1 agrees at 9 bases. Germline values: CDR1 SGHRS, CDR2 YFSETQ. The J segment lost 2 bases and the V segment lost 0 bases, leaving 4 bases of the junction unmatched. This CDR3 has 16 residues. The CDR3: CASSLGQGDYTDTQYF. The CDR3 nucleotides are TGCGCCAGCAGCTTGGGACAGGGGGATTACACAGATACGCAGTATTTT.

This clone has a single count. V usage is TRBV9 and J usage is TRBJ1-4; TRBD1 aligns across 10 bases. Trimming took 4 bases from V and 5 from J; bases not matched to a gene: 5. Germline CDR1 and CDR2: SGDLS and YYNGEE. CDR3 length equals 15 residues. This CDR3 is CASSFRTGGNEKLFF. The CDR3 DNA reads as TGTGCCAGCAGCTTCCGGACAGGGGGAAATGAAAAACTGTTTTTT. Together with reference TRBV9 and TRBJ1-4, the CDR3 gives the full variable domain: DSGVTQTPKHLITATGQRVTLRCSPRSGDLSVYWYQQSLDQGLQFLIQYYNGEERAKGNILERFSAQQFPDLHSELNLSSLELGDSALYFCASSFRTGGNEKLFFGSGTQLSVL.

J is TRBJ1-1 and V is TRBV7-2; tentatively, D is TRBD1 (5 bases). In germline, CDR1 is SGHTA, CDR2 FQGNSA. Trimming stripped 1 base from V and 7 bases from J, with 19 bases between. The CDR3 runs to 16 residues. The CDR3 reads CASSLVPQGGVGEAFF. CDR3 DNA: TGTGCCAGCAGCTTAGTCCCGCAGGGTGGAGTGGGTGAAGCTTTCTTT.

V usage is TRBV5-1 and J usage is TRBJ2-3, with D perhaps matching TRBD2 (5 bases). CDR1 SGHRS and CDR2 YFSETQ come from the germline V gene. The CDR3 is made up of 15 amino acids. V shed 0 bases and J shed 3 bases, with 11 bases lying between them. DNA of the CDR3: TGCGCCAGCAGCTTGGTACTAGGGAGTACAGATACGCAGTATTTT. This sequence encodes CASSLVLGSTDTQYF.

V gene TRBV9 combines with J gene TRBJ2-5; D not certain. CDR1 is SGDLS, CDR2 YYNGEE, per germline. This CDR3 comprises 14 residues. Trimming shortened V by 0 bases and J by 4 bases, and 10 bases separated the two germline ends. DNA for the CDR3: TGTGCCAGCAGCGTAGTGGGATCCCCAGAGACCCAGTACTTC. Translation: CASSVVGSPETQYF.

V and J are TRBV6-1 and TRBJ2-2, with D uncertain. V was shortened by 2 bases and J by 3 bases, with 10 bases between the two germline ends. CDR3 length: 15 residues. Looked up from germline, CDR1 is MNHNS and CDR2 is SASEGT. CDR3 residues: CASSELDRDTGELFF. CDR3 DNA sequence: TGTGCCAGCAGTGAACTGGACCGCGACACCGGGGAGCTGTTTTTT.

The genes are TRBV5-8 and TRBJ1-4; D is uncertain. The CDR3 extends over 15 amino acids. V was shortened by 3 bases and J by 7 bases, with 16 bases between the two germline ends. Germline loops: CDR1 SGHTS, CDR2 YDEGEE. The CDR3 sequence: CASSSVGFSGEKLFF. The CDR3 region has the DNA TGTGCCAGCAGCTCCGTCGGGTTTTCGGGTGAAAAACTGTTTTTT.

The rearrangement links TRBV10-3 to TRBJ2-5, with a weak D call TRBD2 (6 bases). Trimming removed 11 bases at V and 1 base at J, with 11 bases between. CDR3 length equals 12 residues. Per the germline V gene, CDR1 is ENHRY and CDR2 is SYGVKD. The CDR3 region has the DNA TGTGCCCATAGCGGCGGCCAAGAGACCCAGTACTTC. Amino acids: CAHSGGQETQYF.

The V gene is TRBV5-5, the J gene TRBJ2-5; tentatively, D is TRBD2 (5 bases). Per the germline V gene, CDR1 is SGHKS and CDR2 is YYEKEE (reference sequence). This CDR3 contains 16 residues. V was pared by 4 bases and J by 5 bases, with 21 bases between. CDR3 DNA: TGTGCCAGCAGCCCGGTTCGGCTAGCCGTTTCGGAGACCCAGTACTTC. Translating gives CASSPVRLAVSETQYF.

This chain links TRBV10-2 with TRBJ1-6; maybe TRBD1 (5 bases). Germline assignment: CDR1 WSHSY and CDR2 SAAADI. This CDR3 has 13 amino acids. Trimming left V 6 bases short and J 9 bases short, with 12 bases between. The CDR3 bases are TGCGCCAGCAGGCAGGGTGAAGGTTCACCCCTCCACTTT. This codes for CASRQGEGSPLHF.